This record concerns one TCR beta chain sequence. As yet, its antigen is unknown. Use of 60 Vbeta and 13 Jbeta primers characterized the PCR. Here immunoSEQ multiplex PCR was the method, and the copy in TCRdb shows in-frame clones only, minus some. The profile shows approximately 150,000 clones, approximately 88% of them singletons. The data stem from a study of cytomegalovirus exposure and HLA in healthy donors. Overall study results and limits: In a later analysis, roughly 17,000 TCR beta sequences were associated with HLA alleles at 0.05 false discovery rate. Reportedly, TCR beta sequences accurately predicted HLA-A and HLA-B alleles in most subjects. Sequencing likely caused a cluster of highly shared sequence variants.

This clonotype originated in a woman in her 40s in good health and CMV-seronegative. The material sequenced was PBMCs.

The CDR3 spells CASSSTRTERSGANVLTF. The CDR3 nucleotides are TGTGCCAGCAGCTCCACCAGGACAGAACGGTCGGGGGCCAACGTCCTGACTTTC. The rearrangement links TRBV7-9 to TRBJ2-6, with D possibly TRBD1 on 6 matching bases. This CDR3 spans 18 amino acids. The germline V and J ends were trimmed by 4 bases and 4 bases, with 20 bases remaining between them. Germline CDR1 reads SEHNR; CDR2 reads FQNEAQ (reference sequence).